This T cell receptor beta chain comes out of a study of T cell changes during pregnancy in multiple sclerosis (dated by TCRdb to about 2019). Turning to the overall study: The study looked at changes in the T cell repertoire across pregnancy in women with multiple sclerosis.

For this clone: What this receptor recognizes is not known. Per-nucleotide qualities are absent, and no much larger clonotype sits a single base away.

The V and J ends are trimmed by 8 bases and 2 bases, leaving 13 bases between them. The CDR1 and CDR2 encoded by the germline V gene (reference sequence) are GTSNPN and SVGIG. The CDR3 has 13 amino acids, counting the end cysteine and phenylalanine. CDR3 DNA only is kept here, 39 bases in frame from base 1. The library was generated by the immunoSEQ multiplex PCR assay. Here the immuneACCESS table is served through TCRdb, limited to in-frame sequences with V and J called. Missing clones are a known gap in these copies; in checked studies unresolved V genes cover under half, and the rest lacks a known reason. Here the sample has some 50,000 clones; about 91% occur a single time. Jointly, the top ten make up roughly 0.2% of the sample.

Recombination linked TRBV30 to TRBJ2-1; TRBD2 is perhaps the D gene, given 6 matching bases. Material: CD4+ T cells from peripheral blood mononuclear cells, obtained in the second trimester of pregnancy. This receptor was identified in a female donor with multiple sclerosis, enrolled in a pregnancy study. The bases read TGTGCCGGCAGCGGGCGTGCCTACAATGAGCAGTTCTTC. Translation gives CAGSGRAYNEQFF. With all but the CDR3 taken from the reference TRBV30 and TRBJ2-1 genes, the full variable domain is: SQTIHQWPATLVQPVGSPLSLECTVEGTSNPNLYWYRQAAGRGLQLLFYSVGIGQISSEVPQNLSASRPQDRQFILSSKKLLLSDSGFYLCAGSGRAYNEQFFGPGTRLTVL.